These 32 T cell receptor beta chains came from one sample sequenced in a study of T cell responses to AZD1222 COVID-19 vaccine. Method: immunoSEQ multiplex PCR; TCRdb's copy keeps in-frame clones and lacks some. The profile shows about 170,000 clones, 90% of them singletons. Sequenced here: peripheral blood, sampled on day 0 of AZD1222 vaccination. The receptors derive from an adult in good health.

The gene calls are TRBV18 and TRBJ2-3; D may match TRBD1 or TRBD2 (5 bases each). CDR1 and CDR2 (germline): KGHSH, LQKENI. V was pared by 6 bases and J by 9 bases, with 13 bases between. The CDR3 totals 12 residues. The CDR3 spells CASSGDLVTQYF. Here the CDR3 DNA reads TGTGCCAGCTCGGGGGATCTTGTCACGCAGTATTTT. The whole variable domain, filled in from reference TRBV18 and TRBJ2-3, reads NAGVMQNPRHLVRRRGQEARLRCSPMKGHSHVYWYRQLPEEGLKFMVYLQKENIIDESGMPKERFSAEFPKEGPSILRIQQVVRGDSAAYFCASSGDLVTQYFGPGTRLTVL.

This clone was observed a single time. The chain joins TRBV29-1 to TRBJ1-1; the match to TRBD1 covers 7 bases. CDR3 size: 13 residues. V gave up 6 bases and J gave up 7 bases; unmatched junction bases: 11. Germline V CDR1 and CDR2: SQVTM, ANQGSEA. Here the CDR3 DNA reads TGCAGCGTGGGGGGACAGATCCGGGTTGAAGCTTTCTTT. Its translation is CSVGGQIRVEAFF.

CDR3 sequence: CASSMVNGGGNQPQHF. In DNA, the CDR3 is TGTGCCAGCAGCATGGTAAACGGTGGCGGCAATCAGCCCCAGCATTTT. J is TRBJ1-5 and V is TRBV21-1. TRBV21-1 is assigned pseudogene status. CDR3 length: 16 amino acids.

The chain couples TRBV5-1 to TRBJ1-1, with a possible D match to TRBD1 (6 bases). The ends were cut back, 4 bases at V and 1 base at J, with 11 bases in the middle. From germline, CDR1 is SGHRS and CDR2 YFSETQ. The CDR3 extends over 14 amino acids. The CDR3 is CASSKRTENTEAFF. As DNA, the CDR3 is TGCGCCAGCAGCAAACGGACAGAGAACACTGAAGCTTTCTTT.

The gene calls are TRBV6-2 or TRBV6-3 and TRBJ1-1; 7 nucleotides align to TRBD1. Germline CDR1 reads MNHEY; CDR2 reads SVGEGT. With V trimmed by 3 bases and J by 5 bases, 3 bases remained unmatched. This CDR3 is built from 13 residues. The CDR3 spells CASSYTGVTEAFF. The CDR3 nucleotides read TGTGCCAGCAGTTATACAGGGGTTACTGAAGCTTTCTTT.

The chain recombines TRBV6-5 with TRBJ1-4, with TRBD1 as a possible D gene (5 bases). Per germline, CDR1 MNHEY and CDR2 SVGAGI. V was trimmed by 3 bases and J by 13 bases, leaving 24 bases between them. This CDR3 has 16 residues. This chain's CDR3 is CASSYRRTNARGGLFF. CDR3 nucleotide sequence: TGTGCCAGCAGTTATAGGAGGACAAATGCCCGGGGGGGACTGTTTTTT.

The rearrangement links TRBV4-3 to TRBJ1-1; D not resolved. V shed 0 bases and J shed 3 bases, with 11 bases lying between them. Looked up from germline, CDR1 is LGHNA and CDR2 is YSLEER. This CDR3 is built from 15 residues. In DNA, the CDR3 is TGCGCCAGCAGCCAAGAGTACAGAATGGACACTGAAGCTTTCTTT. The encoded protein is CASSQEYRMDTEAFF.

This chain joins TRBV7-2 and TRBJ1-5; 11 nucleotides line up with TRBD1. CDR3 size: 15 residues. With V trimmed by 5 bases and J by 4 bases, 4 bases remained unmatched. Germline V gene data show CDR1 as SGHTA and CDR2 as FQGNSA. The CDR3 nucleotides are TGTGCCAGCAGCGTCGGGACAGGGGGGAATCAGCCCCAGCATTTT. Its translation is CASSVGTGGNQPQHF.

This clone showed up just a few times. Here the CDR3 DNA reads TGTGCCAGCAGTGGCGGGACAGGGGTATATAGCAATCAGCCCCAGCATTTT. It is translated as CASSGGTGVYSNQPQHF. This chain joins TRBV6-2 or TRBV6-3 and TRBJ1-5, with 10 nucleotides matching TRBD1. The CDR3 is 17 residues long. CDR1 and CDR2 (germline): MNHEY, SVGEGT. V dropped 5 bases and J dropped 0; count of bases not matched to a gene: 7.

This rearrangement joins TRBV30 to TRBJ2-5; 10 nucleotides agree with TRBD1. V shed 2 bases and J 5 bases; nucleotides not matched to a gene: 8. This CDR3 has 15 amino acids. Germline V gives CDR1 GTSNPN, CDR2 SVGIG (reference sequence). Here the CDR3 reads CAWSSGQGLQETQYF. The CDR3 DNA follows: TGTGCCTGGAGTTCGGGACAGGGGCTTCAGGAGACCCAGTACTTC.

As regards this clone: This sample includes further DNA sequences coding for the same CDR3. The chain employs TRBV9 and TRBJ2-5; a possible D gene is TRBD1 (5 bases). Germline values: CDR1 SGDLS, CDR2 YYNGEE. The CDR3 runs 15 residues. Trimming shortened V by 0 bases and J by 5 bases, and 14 bases separated the two germline ends. CDR3 DNA: TGTGCCAGCAGCGTAGACGGCCAGGGAAGGGAGACCCAGTACTTC. Amino acids: CASSVDGQGRETQYF.

This clone was observed a single time. This chain joins TRBV19 and TRBJ1-4, with D perhaps TRBD1 (5 bases). This CDR3 has 15 amino acids. Trimming pared 5 bases from V and 1 base from J, leaving 11 bases between. Germline CDR1 LNHDA, CDR2 SQIVND (reference sequence). Written as DNA, the CDR3 is TGTGCCAGTAGTTTCCAGGGTGGAACTAATGAAAAACTGTTTTTT. Translation gives CASSFQGGTNEKLFF.

The V gene is TRBV7-2, the J gene TRBJ1-1; D is unresolved. This CDR3 spans 13 amino acids. V shed 1 base and J shed 6 bases, with 9 bases lying between them. Germline-derived CDR1 and CDR2 are SGHTA and FQGNSA. The CDR3 sequence is CASSLVAVPEAFF. CDR3 DNA sequence: TGTGCCAGCAGCTTAGTTGCGGTGCCTGAAGCTTTCTTT.

This chain joins TRBV4-1 and TRBJ1-2; 11 bases line up with TRBD1. Germline V CDR1 and CDR2: MGHRA, YSYEKL. Losses at the gene ends were 4 bases for V and 6 bases for J; bases not matched to a gene: 4. There are 14 residues in the CDR3. The CDR3 bases are TGCGCCAGCAGCCTAGGACAGGGGGCTAATGGCTACACCTTC. As protein: CASSLGQGANGYTF.

The chain is built from TRBV5-4 and TRBJ2-7; tentatively, D is TRBD1 or TRBD2 (5 bases each). V gave up 3 bases and J gave up 6 bases, with 16 bases separating them. Germline values: CDR1 SGHNT, CDR2 YYREEE (reference sequence). The CDR3 consists of 14 residues. CDR3 sequence reads: CASSSGTGGLEQYF. The CDR3 nucleotides are TGTGCCAGCAGCTCCGGGACGGGTGGGCTCGAGCAGTACTTC.

The J gene is TRBJ2-3, the V gene TRBV5-6, with D possibly called TRBD1 or TRBD2 (5 bases each). The germline V gene encodes CDR1 SGHDT and CDR2 YYEEEE. The CDR3 runs 15 residues. V was cut by 0 bases and J by 0 bases, with 8 bases left in between. CDR3 nucleotide sequence: TGTGCCAGCAGCTTGGGAGGGGCTAGCACAGATACGCAGTATTTT. Translation: CASSLGGASTDTQYF.

V gene TRBV6-1 combines with J gene TRBJ1-1; D remains ambiguous. The germline V gene encodes CDR1 MNHNS and CDR2 SASEGT. With 2 bases removed from V and 7 bases from J, the gap between germline ends came to 5 bases. The CDR3 is 11 amino acids. For the CDR3, the DNA is TGTGCCAGCAGTGAATACTATGAAGCTTTCTTT. Translation gives CASSEYYEAFF.

The CDR3: CASSSQGAGAYNSPLHF. CDR3 nucleotide sequence: TGTGCCAGCTCATCTCAGGGGGCTGGGGCCTATAATTCACCCCTCCACTTT. V usage is TRBV18 and J usage is TRBJ1-6; TRBD1 matches 8 bases. CDR3 length equals 17 residues. After removal of 5 bases from V and 2 bases from J, the junction contained 8 bases not matched to a gene. Germline V CDR1 and CDR2: KGHSH, LQKENI.

The chain's CDR3 is CASSFGIGYEQYF. DNA of the CDR3: TGTGCCAGTAGTTTCGGCATAGGGTACGAGCAGTACTTC. V and J are TRBV19 and TRBJ2-7; D is undetermined. The CDR3 loop spans 13 amino acids. Trimming left V 5 bases short and J 4 bases short, with 12 bases between. Per the germline V gene, CDR1 is LNHDA and CDR2 is SQIVND (reference sequence). The variable domain in full, with the rest retrieved from reference TRBV19 and TRBJ2-7, is DGGITQSPKYLFRKEGQNVTLSCEQNLNHDAMYWYRQDPGQGLRLIYYSQIVNDFQKGDIAEGYSVSREKKESFPLTVTSAQKNPTAFYLCASSFGIGYEQYFGPGTRLTVT.

V gene TRBV11-2 combines with J gene TRBJ2-1, with D possibly being TRBD1 (6 bases). The germline V gene has CDR1 SGHAT and CDR2 FQNNGV. The V and J ends lost 5 bases and 9 bases respectively, with 17 bases between them. CDR3 length equals 14 residues. The CDR3 DNA reads as TGTGCCAGCAGCGCCACGACCCGCAGGGGTGAGCAGTTCTTC. Translation gives CASSATTRRGEQFF. Supplemented by reference TRBV11-2 and TRBJ2-1, the full variable domain reads EAGVAQSPRYKIIEKRQSVAFWCNPISGHATLYWYQQILGQGPKLLIQFQNNGVVDDSQLPKDRFSAERLKGVDSTLKIQPAKLEDSAVYLCASSATTRRGEQFFGPGTRLTVL.

CDR3 nucleotide sequence: TGTGCCATCAGTGGGGAGCGGACCAGGGATACGCAGTATTTT. Residues: CAISGERTRDTQYF. The J gene is TRBJ2-3, the V gene TRBV10-3, with D possibly being TRBD2 (5 bases). The germline V and J ends were trimmed by 4 bases and 6 bases, with 14 bases remaining between them. The CDR3 totals 14 residues. CDR1 ENHRY and CDR2 SYGVKD come from the germline V gene.

This clone was recorded only once. The same CDR3 also results from other DNA sequences found in this sample. The gene calls are TRBV3-1 (or the pseudogene TRBV3-2) and TRBJ1-3; D ambiguous. The CDR3 extends over 15 amino acids. CDR1 and CDR2 (germline): LGHDT, YNNKEL (reference sequence). Trimming pared 0 bases from V and 5 bases from J, leaving 11 bases between. The CDR3 DNA sequence: TGTGCCAGCAGCCAAGATCCCGGGCCGCGAAACACCATATATTTT. This gives the protein CASSQDPGPRNTIYF.

In its sample, this clone was seen once. The V gene is TRBV3-1 (or the pseudogene TRBV3-2), the J gene TRBJ1-3, with a weak D call TRBD1 (6 bases). V lost 4 bases, J lost 3 bases, and 13 bases lay in between. This CDR3 has 15 residues. Germline loops: CDR1 LGHDT, CDR2 YNNKEL (reference sequence). CDR3 bases: TGTGCCAGCAGCCCCACAGGGATGAATGGAAACACCATATATTTT. Its translation is CASSPTGMNGNTIYF.

The genes are TRBV6-1 and TRBJ2-7; D is unclear. Germline V gene sequence: CDR1 MNHNS, CDR2 SASEGT. The CDR3 is 16 amino acids. The V end lost 2 bases, the J end lost 2 bases, and 16 bases lay between the germline ends. DNA of the CDR3: TGTGCCAGCAGTGAATTGCGGAGTCAGACCACCTACGAGCAGTACTTC. It specifies CASSELRSQTTYEQYF.

This chain connects TRBV6-5 to TRBJ2-3, with 7 bases matching TRBD2. CDR3 length equals 15 residues. The germline V gene has CDR1 MNHEY and CDR2 SVGAGI. After removal of 6 bases from V and 3 bases from J, the junction contained 9 bases not matched to a gene. DNA for the CDR3: TGTGCCAGCAGCAAATTGAGCGGGGCAACAGATACGCAGTATTTT. Translating gives CASSKLSGATDTQYF.

This clone occurred a few times. The CDR3 loop reads CASSGGEEAPNTGELFF. In nucleotides, the CDR3 is TGTGCCAGCAGTGGGGGGGAGGAAGCTCCGAACACCGGGGAGCTGTTTTTT. The chain recombines TRBV6-1 with TRBJ2-2; possible D gene TRBD2, 6 bases. Trimming pared 4 bases from V and 0 bases from J, leaving 15 bases between. Germline values: CDR1 MNHNS, CDR2 SASEGT. This CDR3 has 17 amino acids.

The chain employs TRBV7-3 and TRBJ2-6; the D is unclear. The germline gives CDR1 SGHTA, CDR2 FQGTGA. The V end lost 4 bases, the J end lost 2 bases, and 3 bases lay between the germline ends. This CDR3 spans 13 amino acids. The CDR3 sequence is CASSSPGANVLTF. DNA for the CDR3: TGTGCCAGCAGCTCCCCTGGGGCCAACGTCCTGACTTTC.

The J gene is TRBJ2-3, the V gene TRBV19, with D unresolved. Trimming took off 1 base at V and 2 bases at J, with 4 bases between the two ends. The CDR3 is made up of 13 amino acids. In germline, CDR1 is LNHDA, CDR2 SQIVND (reference sequence). For the CDR3, the DNA is TGTGCCAGTAGTATAGGGCCCACAGATACGCAGTATTTT. Its translation is CASSIGPTDTQYF.

This chain links TRBV4-1 with TRBJ2-1; D is perhaps TRBD1 or TRBD2 (5 bases each). CDR1 and CDR2 (germline): MGHRA, YSYEKL. There are 16 residues in the CDR3. Trimming stripped 1 base from V and 6 bases from J, with 16 bases between. Written as DNA, the CDR3 is TGCGCCAGCAGCCAAGTAACCCGGGGCCAGGGCAATGAGCAGTTCTTC. This translates into CASSQVTRGQGNEQFF.

The chain joins TRBV6-5 to TRBJ1-1; 7 positions match TRBD1. Germline trimming cut 6 bases from V and 0 bases from J; bases unmatched to any gene: 4. CDR3 length equals 14 residues. In germline, CDR1 is MNHEY, CDR2 SVGAGI. CDR3 in amino acids: CASRRDSMNTEAFF. The DNA of the CDR3 is TGTGCCAGCAGACGGGACAGCATGAACACTGAAGCTTTCTTT.

This clone has just a few counts. V and J are TRBV21-1 and TRBJ1-1. TRBV21-1 is flagged as a pseudogene. The CDR3 runs to 16 residues. CDR3 residues: CASSKSKRQGGTEAFF. In nucleotides, the CDR3 is TGTGCCAGCAGCAAATCTAAGCGGCAGGGCGGCACTGAAGCTTTCTTT.

The chain combines TRBV5-1 with TRBJ1-4, with 9 positions matching TRBD1. CDR1 SGHRS and CDR2 YFSETQ come from the germline V gene. The CDR3 covers 16 residues. J lost 4 bases, V lost 4 bases, and 8 bases had no gene match. CDR3 region: CASSLQDRGGNEKLFF. The DNA for the CDR3 is TGCGCCAGCAGCCTGCAGGACAGGGGTGGTAATGAAAAACTGTTTTTT.